This T cell receptor beta chain was sequenced in a study of blood T cell repertoires in COVID-19. Study-level information: Donors in the United States, Italy and Spain gave samples during acute or convalescent COVID-19. From T cells, B-cell-depleted T cells, or PBMCs came the material, which was cDNA or gDNA.

Per the original methods: Nucleated cell counts were estimated from reference gene primer amplification. Only in-frame clones appear in the TCRdb table, and some are missing; sequencing was by immunoSEQ multiplex PCR. V and J calls and clone size come straight from that table; D and trimming were deduced from the DNA. The profile shows about 400,000 clones, around nine tenths of them singletons. CDR1 SQVTM and CDR2 ANQGSEA come from the germline V gene. Trimming stripped 6 bases from V and 6 bases from J, with 14 bases between. The CDR3 has 12 amino acids. Cohorts were determined from participant-reported clinical history.

This chain connects TRBV29-1 to TRBJ1-2; no reliable D call. Input material: PBMCs or T cells enriched from blood (not recorded which). The source is a woman between 18 and 29 years old with acute COVID-19. The CDR3 region has the DNA TGCAGCGTAGAATTTGTTGCAGATGGCTACACCTTC. This codes for CSVEFVADGYTF.